These T cell receptor beta chains were read from a single sample in a study of metastatic and nonmetastatic thyroid tumors. TCRdb re-analyzed the PCR reads using MiXCR. The repertoire has over 15,000 clones, 25% to 35% of them found once; the top ten carry over 10%. Sequenced: tumor tissue. These receptors originate from a male donor with papillary thyroid cancer or a benign thyroid nodule (not recorded which). Some clones in this sample may be carry-over from other donors' samples. Both conserved end residues are part of each CDR3. D genes are given only for firm matches. Clone size, where shown, is once, few, many, or a class for clones that have expanded.

V: TRBV27
J: TRBJ1-2
D: .
size: .
CDR3: CASKLTVRGYTF
DNA: TGTGCCAGCAAATTAACGGTGAGGGGCTACACCTTC

V: TRBV5-1
J: TRBJ2-6
D: .
size: .
CDR3: CASSLYTGANVLTF
DNA: TGCGCCAGCAGCTTGTATACTGGGGCCAACGTCCTGACTTTC

V: TRBV19
J: TRBJ2-5
D: .
size: many
CDR3: CASTQGGHGTQYF
DNA: TGTGCCAGTACCCAGGGGGGGCATGGGACCCAGTACTTC

V: TRBV6-1
J: TRBJ2-5
D: .
size: many
CDR3: CASSEGLRGGDQETQYF
DNA: TGTGCCAGCAGTGAAGGGCTCCGGGGCGGGGACCAAGAGACCCAGTACTTC

V: TRBV20-1
J: TRBJ1-2
D: TRBD1
size: .
CDR3: CTTFLTGVYGYTF
DNA: TGCACCACCTTTTTGACAGGGGTGTATGGCTACACCTTC

V: TRBV12-3/TRBV12-4
J: TRBJ2-3
D: .
size: many
CDR3: CASNSRARTDTQYF
DNA: TGTGCCAGCAACAGCAGGGCTCGCACAGATACGCAGTATTTT

V: TRBV11-3
J: TRBJ2-2
D: .
size: many
CDR3: CASSYSGNTGELFF
DNA: TGTGCCAGCAGCTATAGCGGGAACACCGGGGAGCTGTTTTTT

V: TRBV7-6
J: TRBJ1-2
D: .
size: .
CDR3: CAAACGRTNYGYTF
DNA: TGTGCCGCCGCCTGTGGGCGAACTAACTATGGCTACACCTTC

V: TRBV11-2
J: TRBJ2-5
D: .
size: .
CDR3: CASSLQGKETQYF
DNA: TGTGCCAGCAGTTTACAGGGCAAAGAGACCCAGTACTTC

V: TRBV20-1
J: TRBJ2-3
D: TRBD2
size: medium-sized
CDR3: CSARDSGGSPDTQYF
DNA: TGCAGTGCTAGAGATAGCGGCGGGAGCCCAGATACGCAGTATTTT

V: TRBV12-3/TRBV12-4
J: TRBJ1-6
D: TRBD1
size: .
CDR3: CASSFGSGGVPYNSPLHF
DNA: TGTGCCAGCAGTTTTGGCTCAGGGGGCGTTCCCTATAATTCACCCCTCCACTTT

V: TRBV12-3/TRBV12-4
J: TRBJ2-4
D: .
size: few
CDR3: CASTFTASTVAKNIQYF
DNA: TGTGCCAGCACCTTTACGGCCTCGACGGTAGCCAAAAACATTCAGTACTTC

V: TRBV7-3
J: TRBJ2-3
D: .
size: many
CDR3: CASSLGHTDTQYF
DNA: TGTGCCAGCAGCTTGGGACACACAGATACGCAGTATTTT

V: TRBV20-1
J: TRBJ2-3
D: TRBD2
size: few
CDR3: CSARDASGASTDTQYF
DNA: TGCAGTGCTAGAGATGCGAGCGGGGCAAGCACAGATACGCAGTATTTT

V: TRBV20-1
J: TRBJ1-2
D: TRBD1
size: .
CDR3: CSARQGTYGYTF
DNA: TGCAGTGCTCGACAGGGAACCTATGGCTACACCTTC

V: TRBV29-1
J: TRBJ2-2
D: .
size: .
CDR3: CSVRPEDRGRGGMLFF
DNA: TGCAGCGTTCGCCCCGAGGACCGGGGACGGGGTGGCATGCTGTTTTTT

V: TRBV18
J: TRBJ1-5
D: .
size: many
CDR3: CASSQTATANQPQHF
DNA: TGTGCCAGCTCACAAACCGCGACTGCTAATCAGCCCCAGCATTTT

V: TRBV29-1
J: TRBJ2-7
D: TRBD2
size: many
CDR3: CSVTSGRSNEQYF
DNA: TGCAGCGTTACTAGCGGGAGGTCGAACGAGCAGTACTTC

V: TRBV28
J: TRBJ2-1
D: .
size: .
CDR3: CASFEAFGNEQFF
DNA: TGTGCCAGCTTTGAGGCTTTCGGCAATGAGCAGTTCTTC

V: TRBV11-2
J: TRBJ2-7
D: TRBD1
size: .
CDR3: CASSLRDRFYEQYF
DNA: TGTGCCAGCAGCTTACGGGACAGGTTTTACGAGCAGTACTTC

V: TRBV2
J: TRBJ1-1
D: .
size: .
CDR3: CASSEDGRGTEAFF
DNA: TGTGCCAGCAGTGAAGACGGACGGGGCACTGAAGCTTTCTTT

V: TRBV6-1
J: TRBJ1-3
D: .
size: many
CDR3: CASSELRLASGNTIYF
DNA: TGTGCCAGCAGTGAGCTGAGGTTGGCCTCTGGAAACACCATATATTTT

V: TRBV19
J: TRBJ1-1
D: .
size: .
CDR3: CASSMMGEAFF
DNA: TGTGCCAGTAGTATGATGGGGGAAGCTTTCTTT

V: TRBV29-1
J: TRBJ2-7
D: TRBD2
size: many
CDR3: CSARTSGRDEQYF
DNA: TGCAGCGCACGGACTAGCGGGAGGGACGAGCAGTACTTC

V: TRBV24-1
J: TRBJ2-7
D: .
size: .
CDR3: CATSDPGKSYEQYF
DNA: TGTGCCACCAGTGACCCCGGGAAATCCTACGAGCAGTACTTC

V: TRBV4-2
J: TRBJ1-2
D: TRBD1
size: medium-sized
CDR3: CASSHRGRTPYGYTF
DNA: TGTGCCAGCAGCCACAGGGGGCGGACTCCCTATGGCTACACCTTC

V: TRBV7-6
J: TRBJ1-5
D: .
size: many
CDR3: CASGRDNNQPQHF
DNA: TGTGCCAGTGGCCGGGACAACAATCAGCCCCAGCATTTT

V: TRBV20-1
J: TRBJ1-5
D: .
size: medium-sized
CDR3: CSARDRGRQAGMSPQHF
DNA: TGCAGTGCTAGAGATCGGGGCAGGCAGGCCGGTATGTCGCCCCAGCATTTT

V: TRBV6-4
J: TRBJ2-1
D: TRBD2
size: many
CDR3: CALLGGRTYNEQFF
DNA: TGTGCCCTCCTGGGCGGGAGAACCTACAATGAGCAGTTCTTC

V: TRBV5-4
J: TRBJ1-2
D: .
size: many
CDR3: CASKRQPGHYGYTF
DNA: TGTGCCAGCAAACGACAGCCAGGGCACTATGGCTACACCTTC

V: TRBV28
J: TRBJ1-4
D: .
size: few
CDR3: CASRLGQTYEKLFF
DNA: TGTGCCAGCCGCTTAGGACAGACCTATGAAAAACTGTTTTTT

V: TRBV7-2
J: TRBJ1-1
D: .
size: many
CDR3: CASSLGRLNTEAFF
DNA: TGTGCCAGCAGCTTGGGACGGCTGAACACTGAAGCTTTCTTT

V: TRBV6-4
J: TRBJ2-1
D: TRBD1
size: few
CDR3: CASSTGTGGNNEQFF
DNA: TGTGCCAGCAGCACCGGGACAGGGGGTAACAATGAGCAGTTCTTC

V: TRBV20-1
J: TRBJ2-1
D: TRBD2
size: few
CDR3: CSASPRVGGRSYNEQFF
DNA: TGCAGTGCTAGCCCTCGAGTGGGCGGGAGATCCTACAATGAGCAGTTCTTC

V: TRBV27
J: TRBJ2-3
D: .
size: .
CDR3: CASSLREPDTQYF
DNA: TGTGCCAGCAGTTTGAGGGAGCCAGATACGCAGTATTTT

V: TRBV5-1
J: TRBJ2-7
D: TRBD1
size: .
CDR3: CASSLGDRNSYEQYF
DNA: TGCGCCAGCAGCTTGGGGGACAGGAACTCCTACGAGCAGTACTTC

V: TRBV7-9
J: TRBJ1-1
D: .
size: .
CDR3: CASSLASWGGRF
DNA: TGTGCCAGCAGCTTAGCGAGCTGGGGGGGACGCTTT

V: TRBV20-1
J: TRBJ1-1
D: .
size: .
CDR3: CSARVSGQTAEAFF
DNA: TGCAGTGCTAGAGTTTCGGGCCAAACGGCTGAAGCTTTCTTT

V: TRBV18
J: TRBJ1-2
D: TRBD1
size: .
CDR3: CASSTGTGRNYGYTF
DNA: TGTGCCAGCTCAACCGGGACAGGCCGTAACTATGGCTACACCTTC

V: TRBV30
J: TRBJ1-4
D: TRBD1
size: .
CDR3: CAWRGTGANEKLFF
DNA: TGTGCCTGGAGGGGGACAGGGGCAAATGAAAAACTGTTTTTT

V: TRBV27
J: TRBJ1-2
D: TRBD1
size: medium-sized
CDR3: CASRRKPGTGGYGYTF
DNA: TGTGCCAGCAGACGAAAGCCCGGGACAGGGGGCTATGGCTACACCTTC

V: TRBV12-3/TRBV12-4
J: TRBJ2-2
D: TRBD2
size: few
CDR3: CATSGRAGAGELFF
DNA: TGTGCCACAAGCGGGAGGGCCGGGGCCGGGGAGCTGTTTTTT

V: TRBV15
J: TRBJ2-1
D: .
size: many
CDR3: CATRKRDSFAEQFF
DNA: TGTGCCACCAGGAAACGGGACTCCTTTGCCGAGCAGTTCTTC

V: TRBV18
J: TRBJ2-7
D: TRBD1
size: .
CDR3: CASSPPGTGAVYEQYF
DNA: TGTGCCAGCTCACCACCCGGGACAGGGGCTGTGTACGAGCAGTACTTC

V: TRBV11-2
J: TRBJ2-1
D: TRBD2
size: .
CDR3: CASSLEGGTSGRIYNEQFF
DNA: TGTGCCAGCAGCTTAGAAGGAGGGACTAGCGGGAGGATCTACAATGAGCAGTTCTTC

V: TRBV28
J: TRBJ1-1
D: .
size: few
CDR3: CASSLSGGAEAFF
DNA: TGTGCCAGCAGTTTATCCGGCGGGGCTGAAGCTTTCTTT

V: TRBV12-3/TRBV12-4
J: TRBJ2-7
D: .
size: medium-sized
CDR3: CASALVGAYEQYF
DNA: TGTGCCAGTGCCTTGGTAGGCGCCTACGAGCAGTACTTC

V: TRBV12-3/TRBV12-4
J: TRBJ1-2
D: .
size: many
CDR3: CASSLGANYGYTF
DNA: TGTGCCAGCAGTTTGGGGGCAAACTATGGCTACACCTTC

V: TRBV29-1
J: TRBJ1-1
D: TRBD1
size: medium-sized
CDR3: CSVAGTEMNTEAFF
DNA: TGCAGCGTTGCAGGGACAGAGATGAACACTGAAGCTTTCTTT

V: TRBV15
J: TRBJ2-7
D: TRBD1
size: .
CDR3: CATSRGDRAAEQYF
DNA: TGTGCCACCAGCAGAGGGGACAGGGCCGCCGAGCAGTACTTC

V: TRBV20-1
J: TRBJ1-2
D: .
size: .
CDR3: CSVYPGTSRGYTF
DNA: TGCAGTGTCTACCCCGGGACTTCACGTGGCTACACCTTC

V: TRBV5-1
J: TRBJ2-7
D: .
size: .
CDR3: CASSLAGLGDEQYF
DNA: TGCGCCAGCAGCTTGGCGGGGCTAGGGGACGAGCAGTACTTC

V: TRBV20-1
J: TRBJ2-1
D: .
size: many
CDR3: CSAKEGASNEQFF
DNA: TGCAGTGCCAAGGAAGGGGCCAGCAATGAGCAGTTCTTC